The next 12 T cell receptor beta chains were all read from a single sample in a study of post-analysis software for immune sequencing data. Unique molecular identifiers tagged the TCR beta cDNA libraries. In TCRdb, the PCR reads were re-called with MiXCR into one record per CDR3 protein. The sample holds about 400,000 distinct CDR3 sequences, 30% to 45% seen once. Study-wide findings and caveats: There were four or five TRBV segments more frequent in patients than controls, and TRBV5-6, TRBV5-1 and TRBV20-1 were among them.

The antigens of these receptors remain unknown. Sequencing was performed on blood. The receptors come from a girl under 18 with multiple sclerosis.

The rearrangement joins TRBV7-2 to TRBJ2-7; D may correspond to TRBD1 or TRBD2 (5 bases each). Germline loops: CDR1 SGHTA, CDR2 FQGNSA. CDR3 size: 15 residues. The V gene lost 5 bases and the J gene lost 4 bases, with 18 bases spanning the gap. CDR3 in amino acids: CASSVAGTAVYEQYF. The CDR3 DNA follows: TGTGCCAGCAGCGTTGCCGGGACCGCCGTTTACGAGCAGTACTTC.

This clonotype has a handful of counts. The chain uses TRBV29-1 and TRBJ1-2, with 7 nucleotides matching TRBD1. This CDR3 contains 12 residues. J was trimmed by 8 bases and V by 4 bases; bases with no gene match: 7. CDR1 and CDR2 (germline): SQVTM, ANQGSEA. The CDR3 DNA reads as TGCAGCGTTGCGCAGGGGGTCGAAGGCTACACCTTC. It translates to CSVAQGVEGYTF.

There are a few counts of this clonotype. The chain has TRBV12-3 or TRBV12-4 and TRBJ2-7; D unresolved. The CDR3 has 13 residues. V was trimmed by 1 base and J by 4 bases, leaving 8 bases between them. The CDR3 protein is CASSLGRPYEQYF. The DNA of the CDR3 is TGTGCCAGCAGTTTAGGCAGACCGTACGAGCAGTACTTC.

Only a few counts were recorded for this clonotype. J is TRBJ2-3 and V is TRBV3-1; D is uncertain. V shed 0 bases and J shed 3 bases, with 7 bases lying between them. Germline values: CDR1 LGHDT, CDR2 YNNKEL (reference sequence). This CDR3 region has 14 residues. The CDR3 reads CASSQDTWTDTQYF. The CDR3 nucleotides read TGTGCCAGCAGCCAAGATACCTGGACAGATACGCAGTATTTT.

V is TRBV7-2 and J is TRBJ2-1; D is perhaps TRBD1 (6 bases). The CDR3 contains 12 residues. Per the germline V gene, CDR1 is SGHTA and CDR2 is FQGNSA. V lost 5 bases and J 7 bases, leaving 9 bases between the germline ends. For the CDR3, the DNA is TGTGCCAGCAGCATAACAGGGAATGAGCAGTTCTTC. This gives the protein CASSITGNEQFF.

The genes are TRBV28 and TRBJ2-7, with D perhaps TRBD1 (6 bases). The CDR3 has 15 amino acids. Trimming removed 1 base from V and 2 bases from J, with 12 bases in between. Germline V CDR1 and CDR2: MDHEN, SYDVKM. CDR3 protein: CASSLLGAQPYEQYF. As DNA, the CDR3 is TGTGCCAGCAGTTTATTGGGGGCGCAGCCCTACGAGCAGTACTTC.

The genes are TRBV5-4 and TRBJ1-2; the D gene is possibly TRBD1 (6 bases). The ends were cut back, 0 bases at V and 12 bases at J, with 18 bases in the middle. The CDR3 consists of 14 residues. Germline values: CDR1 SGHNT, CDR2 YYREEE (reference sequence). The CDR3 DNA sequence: TGTGCCAGCAGCTTGGCGGACCCTCGCGGGGGCCACACCTTC. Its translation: CASSLADPRGGHTF.

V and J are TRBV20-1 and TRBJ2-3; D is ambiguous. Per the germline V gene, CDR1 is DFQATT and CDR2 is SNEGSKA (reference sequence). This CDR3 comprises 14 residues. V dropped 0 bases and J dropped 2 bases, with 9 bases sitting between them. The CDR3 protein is CSAREAGLTDTQYF. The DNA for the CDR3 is TGCAGTGCTAGAGAGGCCGGCCTCACAGATACGCAGTATTTT.

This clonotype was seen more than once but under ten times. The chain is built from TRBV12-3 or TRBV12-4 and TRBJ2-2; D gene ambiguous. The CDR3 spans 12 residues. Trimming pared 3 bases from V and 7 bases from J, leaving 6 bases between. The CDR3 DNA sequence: TGTGCCAGCAGTTTTGTGTACGGGGAGCTGTTTTTT. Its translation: CASSFVYGELFF.

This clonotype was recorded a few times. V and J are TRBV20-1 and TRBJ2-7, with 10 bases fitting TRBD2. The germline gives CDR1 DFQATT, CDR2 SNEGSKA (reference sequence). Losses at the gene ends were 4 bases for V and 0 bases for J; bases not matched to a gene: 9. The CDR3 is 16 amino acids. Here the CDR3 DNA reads TGCAGTGCTACCCCAAGAGCGGGGGGGTACTCCTACGAGCAGTACTTC. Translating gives CSATPRAGGYSYEQYF.

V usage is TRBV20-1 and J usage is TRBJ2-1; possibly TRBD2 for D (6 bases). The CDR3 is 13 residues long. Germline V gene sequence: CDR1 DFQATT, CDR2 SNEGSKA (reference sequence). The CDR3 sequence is CNLTSHSYNEQFF. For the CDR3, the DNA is TGCAACCTAACTAGCCATTCCTACAATGAGCAGTTCTTC.

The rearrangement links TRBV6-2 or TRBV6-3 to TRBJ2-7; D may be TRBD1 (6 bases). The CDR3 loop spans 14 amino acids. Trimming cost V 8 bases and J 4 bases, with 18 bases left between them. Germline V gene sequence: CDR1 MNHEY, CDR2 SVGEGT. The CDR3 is CASSPGHRGYEQYF. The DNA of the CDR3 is TGTGCCAGCTCGCCGGGACACCGTGGATACGAGCAGTACTTC.